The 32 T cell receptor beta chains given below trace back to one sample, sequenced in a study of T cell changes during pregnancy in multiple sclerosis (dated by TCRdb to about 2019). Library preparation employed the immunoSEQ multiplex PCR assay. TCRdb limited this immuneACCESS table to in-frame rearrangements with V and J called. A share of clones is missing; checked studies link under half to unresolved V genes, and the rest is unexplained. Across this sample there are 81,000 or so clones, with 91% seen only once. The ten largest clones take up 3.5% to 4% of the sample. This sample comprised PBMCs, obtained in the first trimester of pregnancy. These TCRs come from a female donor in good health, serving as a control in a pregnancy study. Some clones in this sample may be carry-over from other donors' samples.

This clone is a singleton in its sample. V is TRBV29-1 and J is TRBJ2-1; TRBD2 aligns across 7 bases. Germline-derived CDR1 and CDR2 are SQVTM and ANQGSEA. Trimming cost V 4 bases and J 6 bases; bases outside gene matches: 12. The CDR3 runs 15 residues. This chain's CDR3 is CSVAQRGTSFNEQFF. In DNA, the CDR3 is TGCAGCGTTGCCCAGCGGGGAACAAGTTTCAATGAGCAGTTCTTC.

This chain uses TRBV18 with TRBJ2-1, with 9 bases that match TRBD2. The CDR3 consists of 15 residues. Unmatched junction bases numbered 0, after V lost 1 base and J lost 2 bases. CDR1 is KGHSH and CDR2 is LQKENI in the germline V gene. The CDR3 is CASSPLAGAYNEQFF. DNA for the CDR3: TGTGCCAGCTCACCACTAGCGGGAGCCTACAATGAGCAGTTCTTC. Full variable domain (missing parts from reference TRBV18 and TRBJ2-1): NAGVMQNPRHLVRRRGQEARLRCSPMKGHSHVYWYRQLPEEGLKFMVYLQKENIIDESGMPKERFSAEFPKEGPSILRIQQVVRGDSAAYFCASSPLAGAYNEQFFGPGTRLTVL.

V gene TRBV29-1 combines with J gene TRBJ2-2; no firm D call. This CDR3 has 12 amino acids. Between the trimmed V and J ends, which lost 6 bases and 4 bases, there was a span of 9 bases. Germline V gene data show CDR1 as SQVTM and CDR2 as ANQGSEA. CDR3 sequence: CSVLLLTGELFF. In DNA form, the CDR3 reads TGCAGCGTCCTACTCCTCACCGGGGAGCTGTTTTTT.

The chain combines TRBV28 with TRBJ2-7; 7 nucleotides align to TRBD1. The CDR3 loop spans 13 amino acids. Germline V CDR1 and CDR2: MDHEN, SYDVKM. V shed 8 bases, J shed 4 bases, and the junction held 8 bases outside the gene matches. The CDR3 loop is CASFSPGGYEQYF. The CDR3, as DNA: TGTGCCAGCTTCTCCCCAGGGGGATACGAGCAGTACTTC.

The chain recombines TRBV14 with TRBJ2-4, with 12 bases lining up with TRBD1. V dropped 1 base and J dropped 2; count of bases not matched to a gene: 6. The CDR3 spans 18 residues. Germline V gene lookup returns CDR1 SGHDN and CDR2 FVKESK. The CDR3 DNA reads TGTGCCAGCAGCCAAGGAGGGACAGGGGGCGTTACCAAAAACATTCAGTACTTC. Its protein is CASSQGGTGGVTKNIQYF. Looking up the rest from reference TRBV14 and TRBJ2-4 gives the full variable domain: EAGVTQFPSHSVIEKGQTVTLRCDPISGHDNLYWYRRVMGKEIKFLLHFVKESKQDESGMPNNRFLAERTGGTYSTLKVQPAELEDSGVYFCASSQGGTGGVTKNIQYFGAGTRLSVL.

Written as DNA, the CDR3 is TGTGCCAGCAGTGCGTACAGGGTTGGCTACACCTTC. This translates into CASSAYRVGYTF. The J gene is TRBJ1-2, the V gene TRBV6-1, with a possible D match to TRBD1 (6 bases). V lost 4 bases and J lost 7, with 10 bases in between. This CDR3 spans 12 amino acids. From germline, CDR1 is MNHNS and CDR2 SASEGT.

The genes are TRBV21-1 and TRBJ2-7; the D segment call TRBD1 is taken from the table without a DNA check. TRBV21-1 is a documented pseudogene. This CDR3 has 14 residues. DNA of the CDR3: TGTGCCAGCAGAGGACAATCGAGCTCCTACGAGCAGTACTTC. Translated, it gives CASRGQSSSYEQYF.

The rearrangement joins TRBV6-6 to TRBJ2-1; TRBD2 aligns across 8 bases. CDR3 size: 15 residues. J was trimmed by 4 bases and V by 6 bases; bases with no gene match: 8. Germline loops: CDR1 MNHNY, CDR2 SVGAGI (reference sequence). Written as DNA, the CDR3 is TGTGCCAGCAGCTCCTCGGCTAGCGGGTACAATGAGCAGTTCTTC. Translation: CASSSSASGYNEQFF.

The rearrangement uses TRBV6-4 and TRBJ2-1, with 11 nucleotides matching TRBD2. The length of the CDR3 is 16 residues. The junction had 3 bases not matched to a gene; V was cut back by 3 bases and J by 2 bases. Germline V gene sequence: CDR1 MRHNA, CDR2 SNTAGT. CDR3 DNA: TGTGCCAGCAGTGAAACGGGACTAGCGGCCTACAATGAGCAGTTCTTC. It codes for CASSETGLAAYNEQFF.

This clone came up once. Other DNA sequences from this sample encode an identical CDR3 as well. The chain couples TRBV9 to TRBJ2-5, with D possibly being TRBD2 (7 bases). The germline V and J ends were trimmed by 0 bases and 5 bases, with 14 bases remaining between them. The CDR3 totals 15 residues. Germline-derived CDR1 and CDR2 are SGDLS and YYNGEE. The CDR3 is CASSVAGGLRETQYF. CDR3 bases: TGTGCCAGCAGCGTAGCGGGGGGCCTCCGGGAGACCCAGTACTTC.

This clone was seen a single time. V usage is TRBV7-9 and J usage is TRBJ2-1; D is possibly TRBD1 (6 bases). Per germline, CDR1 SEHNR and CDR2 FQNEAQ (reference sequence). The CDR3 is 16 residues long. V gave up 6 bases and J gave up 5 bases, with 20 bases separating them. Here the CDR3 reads CASSWNRDIGHNEQFF. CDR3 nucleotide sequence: TGTGCCAGCAGTTGGAACAGGGATATTGGCCACAATGAGCAGTTCTTC.

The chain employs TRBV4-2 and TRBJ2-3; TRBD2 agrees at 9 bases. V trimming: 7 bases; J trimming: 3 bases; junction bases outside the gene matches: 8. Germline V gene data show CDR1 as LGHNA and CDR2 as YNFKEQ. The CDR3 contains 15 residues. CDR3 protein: CASTIIAGETDTQYF. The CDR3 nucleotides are TGTGCCAGCACGATAATAGCGGGAGAAACAGATACGCAGTATTTT.

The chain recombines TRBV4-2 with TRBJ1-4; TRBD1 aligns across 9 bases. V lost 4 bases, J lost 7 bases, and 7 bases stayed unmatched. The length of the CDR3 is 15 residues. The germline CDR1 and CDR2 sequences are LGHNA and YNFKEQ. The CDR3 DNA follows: TGTGCCAGCAGCCCTCTGGACAGGGGCGTTGAAAAACTGTTTTTT. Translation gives CASSPLDRGVEKLFF.

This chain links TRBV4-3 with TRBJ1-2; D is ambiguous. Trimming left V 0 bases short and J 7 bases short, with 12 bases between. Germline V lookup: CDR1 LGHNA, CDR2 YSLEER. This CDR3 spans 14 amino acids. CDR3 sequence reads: CASSQDPETLGYTF. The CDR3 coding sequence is TGCGCCAGCAGCCAAGATCCAGAGACACTTGGCTACACCTTC.

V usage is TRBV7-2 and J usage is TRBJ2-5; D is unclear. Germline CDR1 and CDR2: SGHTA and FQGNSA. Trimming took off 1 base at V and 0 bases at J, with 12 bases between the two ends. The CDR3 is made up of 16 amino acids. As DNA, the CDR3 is TGTGCCAGCAGCTTAGGGAGAAACCGGTACCAAGAGACCCAGTACTTC. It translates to CASSLGRNRYQETQYF.

CDR3 in amino acids: CASSPEAQGSDFGNTIYF. The CDR3 bases are TGTGCCAGCTCACCCGAAGCACAGGGGTCCGACTTTGGAAACACCATATATTTT. The V gene is TRBV18, the J gene TRBJ1-3, with 7 bases fitting TRBD1. Per the germline V gene, CDR1 is KGHSH and CDR2 is LQKENI. The V segment lost 3 bases and the J segment 3 bases; nucleotides outside the gene matches: 14. The length of the CDR3 is 18 residues.

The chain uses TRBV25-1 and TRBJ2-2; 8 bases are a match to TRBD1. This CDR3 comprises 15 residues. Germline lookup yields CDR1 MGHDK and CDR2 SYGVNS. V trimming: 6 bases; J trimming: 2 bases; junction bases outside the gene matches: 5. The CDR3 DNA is TGTGCCAGCAGACGTGGACAGGGTAACACCGGGGAGCTGTTTTTT. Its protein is CASRRGQGNTGELFF.

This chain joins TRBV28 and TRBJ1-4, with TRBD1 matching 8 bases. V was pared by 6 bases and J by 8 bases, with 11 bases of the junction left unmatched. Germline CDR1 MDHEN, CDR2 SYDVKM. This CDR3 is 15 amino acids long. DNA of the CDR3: TGTGCCAGCAGCCTACCCCAGGGGGCACAGGAAAAACTGTTTTTT. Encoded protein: CASSLPQGAQEKLFF.

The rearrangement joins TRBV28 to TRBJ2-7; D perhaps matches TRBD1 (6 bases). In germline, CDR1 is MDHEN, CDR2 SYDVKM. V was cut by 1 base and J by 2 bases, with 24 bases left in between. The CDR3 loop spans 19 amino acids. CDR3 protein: CASSLSRMLSGAGTYEQYF. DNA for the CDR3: TGTGCCAGCAGTTTATCTCGGATGTTATCAGGGGCCGGGACCTACGAGCAGTACTTC.

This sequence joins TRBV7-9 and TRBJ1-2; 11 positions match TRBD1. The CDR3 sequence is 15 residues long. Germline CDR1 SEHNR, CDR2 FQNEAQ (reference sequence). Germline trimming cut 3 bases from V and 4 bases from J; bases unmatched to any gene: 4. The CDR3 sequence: CASSFGTGGGYGYTF. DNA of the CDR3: TGTGCCAGCAGCTTCGGGACAGGGGGAGGCTATGGCTACACCTTC.

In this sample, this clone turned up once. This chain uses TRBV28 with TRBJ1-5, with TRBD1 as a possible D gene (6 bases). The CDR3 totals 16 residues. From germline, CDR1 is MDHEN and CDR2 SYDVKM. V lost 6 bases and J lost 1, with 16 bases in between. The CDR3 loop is CASRNPLGQSNQPQHF. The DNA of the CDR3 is TGTGCCAGCAGAAACCCCTTAGGACAGAGCAATCAGCCCCAGCATTTT.

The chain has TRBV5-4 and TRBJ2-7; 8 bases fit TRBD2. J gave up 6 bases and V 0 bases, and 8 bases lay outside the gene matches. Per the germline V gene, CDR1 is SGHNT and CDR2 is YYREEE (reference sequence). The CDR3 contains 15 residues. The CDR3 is CASSLARVGGGEQYF. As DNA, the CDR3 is TGTGCCAGCAGCTTGGCCCGGGTCGGGGGGGGCGAGCAGTACTTC.

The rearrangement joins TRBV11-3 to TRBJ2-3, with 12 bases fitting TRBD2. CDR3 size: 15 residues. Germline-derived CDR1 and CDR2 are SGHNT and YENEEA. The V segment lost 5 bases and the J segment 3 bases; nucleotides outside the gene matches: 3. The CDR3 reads CASSVGTSGTDTQYF. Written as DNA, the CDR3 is TGTGCCAGCAGCGTCGGGACTAGCGGGACAGATACGCAGTATTTT.

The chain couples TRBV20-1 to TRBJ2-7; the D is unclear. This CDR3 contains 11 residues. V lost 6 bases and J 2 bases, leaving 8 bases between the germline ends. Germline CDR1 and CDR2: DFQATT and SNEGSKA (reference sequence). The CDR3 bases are TGCAGTGCCCCTGAGGCCTACGAGCAGTACTTC. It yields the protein CSAPEAYEQYF.

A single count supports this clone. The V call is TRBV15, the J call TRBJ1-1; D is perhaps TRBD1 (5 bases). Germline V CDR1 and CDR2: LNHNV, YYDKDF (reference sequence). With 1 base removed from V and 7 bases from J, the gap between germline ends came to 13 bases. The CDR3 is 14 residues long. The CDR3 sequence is CATSRVGAESEAFF. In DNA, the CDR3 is TGTGCCACCAGCAGAGTTGGGGCGGAGAGTGAAGCTTTCTTT.

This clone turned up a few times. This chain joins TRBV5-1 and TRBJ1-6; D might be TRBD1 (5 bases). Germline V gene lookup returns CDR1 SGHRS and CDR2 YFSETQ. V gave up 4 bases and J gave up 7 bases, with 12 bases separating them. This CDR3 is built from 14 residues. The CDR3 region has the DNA TGCGCCAGCAGCATGACAGTGGGGAATTCACCCCTCCACTTT. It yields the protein CASSMTVGNSPLHF.

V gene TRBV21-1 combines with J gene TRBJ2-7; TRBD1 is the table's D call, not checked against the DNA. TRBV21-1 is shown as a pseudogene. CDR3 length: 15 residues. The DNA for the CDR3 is TGTGCCAGCATCCCTAAGGTTCCAGGGTGGGACGAGCAGTACTTC. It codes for CASIPKVPGWDEQYF.

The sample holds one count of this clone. This CDR3 is CASSFTYGNEQFF. CDR3 in DNA: TGTGCCAGCAGCTTTACTTATGGCAATGAGCAGTTCTTC. V usage is TRBV11-3 and J usage is TRBJ2-1; D remains ambiguous. The V end lost 3 bases, the J end lost 6 bases, and 9 bases lay between the germline ends. In germline, CDR1 is SGHNT, CDR2 YENEEA. CDR3 length: 13 residues.

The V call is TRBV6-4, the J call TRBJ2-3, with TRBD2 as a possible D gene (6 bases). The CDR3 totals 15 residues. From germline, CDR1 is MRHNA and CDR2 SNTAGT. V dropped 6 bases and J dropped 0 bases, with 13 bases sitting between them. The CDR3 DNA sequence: TGTGCCAGCAGCGAAGGGACTTCTAGCACAGATACGCAGTATTTT. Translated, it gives CASSEGTSSTDTQYF.

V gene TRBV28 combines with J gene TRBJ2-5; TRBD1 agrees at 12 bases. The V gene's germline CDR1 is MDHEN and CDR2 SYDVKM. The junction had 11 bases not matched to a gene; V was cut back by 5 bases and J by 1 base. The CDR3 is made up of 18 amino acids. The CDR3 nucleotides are TGTGCCAGCAGTCCCGGGACAGGGGGCGATAGGGCCCAAGAGACCCAGTACTTC. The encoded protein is CASSPGTGGDRAQETQYF.

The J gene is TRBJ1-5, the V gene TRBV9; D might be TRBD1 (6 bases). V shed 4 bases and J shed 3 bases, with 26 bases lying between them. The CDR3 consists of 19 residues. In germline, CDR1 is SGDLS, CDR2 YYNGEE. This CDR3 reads CASSLLRGRGQSHNQPQHF. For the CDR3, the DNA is TGTGCCAGCAGCCTACTTCGGGGGAGGGGACAATCCCACAATCAGCCCCAGCATTTT.

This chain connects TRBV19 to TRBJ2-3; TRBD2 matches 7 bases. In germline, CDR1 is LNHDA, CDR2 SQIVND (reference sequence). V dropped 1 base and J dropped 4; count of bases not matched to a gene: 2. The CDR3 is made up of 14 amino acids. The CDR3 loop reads CASSIAGGPDTQYF. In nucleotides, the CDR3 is TGTGCCAGTAGTATAGCGGGAGGCCCAGATACGCAGTATTTT.